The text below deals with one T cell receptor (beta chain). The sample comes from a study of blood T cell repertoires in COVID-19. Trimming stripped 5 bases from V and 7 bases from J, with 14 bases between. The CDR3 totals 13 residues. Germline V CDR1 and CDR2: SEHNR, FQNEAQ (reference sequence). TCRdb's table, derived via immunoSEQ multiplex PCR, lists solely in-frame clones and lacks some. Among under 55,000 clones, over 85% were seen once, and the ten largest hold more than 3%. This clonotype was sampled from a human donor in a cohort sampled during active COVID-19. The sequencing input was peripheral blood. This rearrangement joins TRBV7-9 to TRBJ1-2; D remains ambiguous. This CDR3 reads CASSPAHPGGYTF. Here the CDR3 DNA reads TGTGCCAGCAGCCCCGCGCACCCGGGTGGCTACACCTTC.